This T cell receptor beta chain was captured by sequencing in a study of cytomegalovirus exposure and HLA in healthy donors. PCR amplification relied on 60 Vbeta primers (plus 13 Jbeta primers). Measured with immunoSEQ multiplex PCR; TCRdb has only the in-frame clones, and not every one. Of approximately 120,000 clones listed, about three quarters are singletons. This clone was detected only a few times. The CDR3 loop spans 15 amino acids. Germline V gives CDR1 SNHLY, CDR2 FYNNEI. V was pared by 5 bases and J by 7 bases, with 17 bases between. This receptor was obtained from a man younger than 45 in good health and CMV-seronegative. The sequenced material came from PBMCs. The genes are TRBV2 and TRBJ1-4, with unresolved D. CDR3 residues: CASSPRRVATEKLFF. The CDR3, as DNA: TGTGCCAGCAGTCCCCGACGGGTTGCTACTGAAAAACTGTTTTTT.